The TCR beta chain under discussion was sequenced for a study of vaccination and CD4 T cells after COVID-19. Noted treatment: roughly 11-day PBMC culture with coronavirus spike peptide pools or control peptides (ViraFEST assay). One should note that the unexposed donor's CD4+ T cells were collected before the COVID-19 pandemic (2011-2018). Notes on this clonotype: Its antigen remains unidentified.

Researchers used the Oncomine TCR Beta short-read assay to sequence DNA from cultured CD4+ T cells. From cultured CD4+ T cells, genomic DNA was extracted. TCRdb re-derived calls from the PCR reads in MiXCR, one entry per CDR3 protein. The sample comprises approximately 9,000 distinct CDR3 sequences, more than 30% of which are singletons, and less than 20% rests with the top ten. Material: CD4+ T cells from blood, cultured in vitro. The sequence derives from a human donor in good health.

CDR3 amino acids: CASSFGRGMNTEAFF. CDR3 DNA sequence: TGTGCCAGCAGCTTTGGCAGGGGGATGAACACTGAAGCTTTCTTT. The gene calls are TRBV5-8 and TRBJ1-1; 7 bases map to TRBD1. The CDR3 is 15 residues long. V trimming: 2 bases; J trimming: 0 bases; junction bases outside the gene matches: 4. Germline loops: CDR1 SGHTS, CDR2 YDEGEE.